The 24 T cell receptor beta chains in this list originate from one sample, sequenced in a study of T cells in Graves' hyperthyroidism and ophthalmopathy. Researchers took RNA transcripts and amplified the TCR beta CDR3 regions from them. TCR CDR3 regions were first amplified by RT-PCR with HTBI primers. MiXCR was run by TCRdb on the multiplex PCR reads, yielding one entry per CDR3 protein. The top ten hold 25% to 30% of the sample, which has 490,000 or so distinct CDR3 sequences, around 16% seen once. The specimen was blood. The receptor set was obtained from a woman in her twenties or thirties with Graves' ophthalmopathy.

This clonotype came up many times. This chain links TRBV28 with TRBJ2-3; no clear D. CDR1 is MDHEN, CDR2 SYDVKM, per germline. The V gene lost 3 bases and the J gene lost 0 bases, with 16 bases spanning the gap. The CDR3 sequence is 17 residues long. The CDR3 sequence: CASSFHYGSESTDTQYF. The CDR3 DNA sequence: TGTGCCAGCAGTTTCCACTATGGAAGCGAGAGCACAGATACGCAGTATTTT.

V gene TRBV5-1 combines with J gene TRBJ2-7, with 7 bases matching TRBD1. The V segment lost 4 bases and the J segment 4 bases; nucleotides outside the gene matches: 5. CDR3 length equals 13 residues. The germline V gene encodes CDR1 SGHRS and CDR2 YFSETQ. The CDR3 region is CASSLTGQYEQYF. In DNA form, the CDR3 reads TGCGCCAGCAGCCTCACGGGACAGTACGAGCAGTACTTC.

CDR3 nucleotide sequence: TGTGCCAGCCAACTAGCGGGAGACCTCGAGCAGTACTTC. Amino acid sequence: CASQLAGDLEQYF. V gene TRBV28 combines with J gene TRBJ2-7; 11 bases agree with TRBD2. Germline values: CDR1 MDHEN, CDR2 SYDVKM. The J segment lost 6 bases and the V segment lost 8 bases, leaving 6 bases of the junction unmatched. The CDR3 has 13 amino acids.

This clonotype was observed at least ten times. CDR3 sequence: CASSLRQNYEQYF. The CDR3 coding sequence is TGTGCCAGCAGTTTAAGACAGAACTACGAGCAGTACTTC. The rearrangement links TRBV27 to TRBJ2-7; D is perhaps TRBD1 (5 bases). Deletions cut 2 bases from V and 3 bases from J, with 8 bases between. There are 13 residues in the CDR3. Germline-derived CDR1 and CDR2 are MNHEY and SMNVEV (reference sequence).

This clonotype was recorded at least ten times. CDR3 nucleotides: TGTGCCAGCAGCAACCTTGGGACTAGCGGGATTGAGACCCAGTACTTC. It translates to CASSNLGTSGIETQYF. The chain uses TRBV6-2 or TRBV6-3 and TRBJ2-5; 13 bases agree with TRBD2. This CDR3 region has 16 residues. The V gene end was trimmed by 6 bases and the J gene end by 5 bases; junction bases not matched to a gene: 9. Per germline, CDR1 MNHEY and CDR2 SVGEGT.

This clonotype has at least ten counts. The V gene is TRBV28, the J gene TRBJ2-3, with a tentative D call TRBD2 (6 bases). With 8 bases removed from V and 3 bases from J, the gap between germline ends came to 12 bases. CDR3 length: 13 amino acids. CDR1 is MDHEN and CDR2 is SYDVKM in the germline V gene. This chain's CDR3 is CASSEGRTDTQYF. The DNA for the CDR3 is TGTGCCAGCTCGGAGGGGAGGACAGATACGCAGTATTTT.

At least ten counts were recorded for this clonotype. The chain carries TRBV27 and TRBJ1-3; no definite D call. Trimming left V 6 bases short and J 1 base short, with 7 bases between. The CDR3 consists of 13 residues. The germline CDR1 and CDR2 sequences are MNHEY and SMNVEV (reference sequence). CDR3 loop: CASRDRSGNTIYF. The CDR3 bases are TGTGCCAGCAGGGACCGGTCTGGAAACACCATATATTTT.

This clonotype was seen ten or more times. The genes are TRBV27 and TRBJ2-3; no firm D call. The CDR3 consists of 14 residues. V lost 0 bases and J lost 4, with 8 bases in between. Germline assignment: CDR1 MNHEY and CDR2 SMNVEV (reference sequence). CDR3: CASSLSQGADTQYF. The CDR3 coding sequence is TGTGCCAGCAGTTTATCGCAAGGCGCAGATACGCAGTATTTT.

Comments on this clonotype: The conserved phenylalanine or tryptophan is not found at the CDR3 terminus, so this likely reflects a read error. This rearrangement joins TRBV24-1 to TRBJ2-7; 7 bases line up with TRBD2. Germline V gene data show CDR1 as KGHDR and CDR2 as SFDVKD. The CDR3 loop spans 13 amino acids. V shed 4 bases, J shed 7 bases, and the junction held 6 bases outside the gene matches. This CDR3 is CATSELEAGEQYL. DNA for the CDR3: TGTGCCACCAGTGAATTGGAAGCGGGGGAGCAGTACCTC.

The chain uses TRBV13 and TRBJ2-1; TRBD2 agrees at 14 bases. This CDR3 contains 15 residues. The J segment lost 8 bases and the V segment lost 3 bases, leaving 3 bases of the junction unmatched. Germline V gives CDR1 PRHDT, CDR2 FYEKMQ (reference sequence). CDR3 sequence (DNA): TGTGCCAGCAGCTTCGGGACTAGCGGGAGTGATGAGCAGTTCTTC. It is translated as CASSFGTSGSDEQFF. Looking up the rest from reference TRBV13 and TRBJ2-1 gives the full variable domain: AAGVIQSPRHLIKEKRETATLKCYPIPRHDTVYWYQQGPGQDPQFLISFYEKMQSDKGSIPDRFSAQQFSDYHSELNMSSLELGDSALYFCASSFGTSGSDEQFFGPGTRLTVL.

This rearrangement joins TRBV7-2 to TRBJ1-1; no clear D gene. This CDR3 is 13 amino acids long. V lost 7 bases, J lost 6 bases, and 15 bases lay in between. CDR1 and CDR2 from the germline V gene are SGHTA and FQGNSA. This chain's CDR3 is CASTVLRDPEAFF. CDR3 nucleotide sequence: TGTGCCAGCACCGTCCTCCGAGACCCTGAAGCTTTCTTT.

There are many counts of this clonotype. The chain employs TRBV7-8 and TRBJ2-5, with D maybe TRBD1 (5 bases). In germline, CDR1 is SGHVS, CDR2 FQNEAQ. Trimming left V 5 bases short and J 4 bases short, with 17 bases between. The CDR3 has 15 residues. The CDR3 reads CASSDLGGRVETQYF. CDR3 nucleotides: TGTGCCAGCAGCGACCTAGGTGGCAGGGTAGAGACCCAGTACTTC.

This clonotype was detected ten times or more. The rearrangement joins TRBV2 to TRBJ2-5; a possible D gene is TRBD2 (7 bases). CDR1 is SNHLY, CDR2 FYNNEI, per germline. V lost 2 bases, J lost 5 bases, and 15 bases lay in between. The CDR3 sequence is 15 residues long. In DNA form, the CDR3 reads TGTGCCAGCAGTGAAACCCCGGGGGGCGGGGAGACCCAGTACTTC. Translating it yields CASSETPGGGETQYF.

This clonotype has a count of ten or more. The V call is TRBV5-5, the J call TRBJ2-7, with TRBD1 identical over 9 bases. The germline V gene has CDR1 SGHKS and CDR2 YYEKEE (reference sequence). CDR3 size: 15 residues. J was trimmed by 3 bases and V by 3 bases; bases with no gene match: 7. This chain's CDR3 is CASSSKPGQGYEQYF. The CDR3 DNA reads TGTGCCAGCAGCTCCAAACCGGGACAGGGCTACGAGCAGTACTTC.

CDR3 residues: CASSERGAGGPGEQYF. CDR3 bases: TGCGCCAGCAGTGAACGGGGAGCGGGAGGGCCGGGCGAGCAGTACTTC. The gene calls are TRBV10-1 and TRBJ2-7; 10 bases agree with TRBD2. The J segment lost 6 bases and the V segment lost 3 bases, leaving 11 bases of the junction unmatched. The germline V gene has CDR1 WNHNN and CDR2 SYGVQD (reference sequence). The CDR3 sequence is 16 residues long.

The gene calls are TRBV27 and TRBJ2-5; maybe TRBD2 (5 bases). The ends were cut back, 5 bases at V and 3 bases at J, with 13 bases in the middle. Germline V gives CDR1 MNHEY, CDR2 SMNVEV (reference sequence). The CDR3 length is 14 residues. The CDR3 sequence: CASSGRTEKETQYF. The DNA for the CDR3 is TGTGCCAGCAGTGGAAGGACTGAAAAAGAGACCCAGTACTTC.

The V gene is TRBV29-1, the J gene TRBJ2-2, with 7 positions matching TRBD2. In germline, CDR1 is SQVTM, CDR2 ANQGSEA. V gave up 4 bases and J gave up 4 bases; unmatched junction bases: 3. The CDR3 is made up of 13 amino acids. CDR3: CSVGLAVTGELFF. The CDR3 region has the DNA TGCAGCGTTGGCCTAGCGGTCACCGGGGAGCTGTTTTTT.

This clonotype was seen at least ten times. The chain employs TRBV20-1 and TRBJ1-2, with TRBD1 as a possible D gene (5 bases). The germline V and J ends were trimmed by 4 bases and 7 bases, with 13 bases remaining between them. The CDR3 has 12 amino acids. The germline V gene has CDR1 DFQATT and CDR2 SNEGSKA (reference sequence). CDR3 sequence (DNA): TGCAGTGCTATCGCCGGGGCGGGTGGCTACACCTTC. It is translated as CSAIAGAGGYTF.

This clonotype was picked up a small number of times. This chain connects TRBV20-1 to TRBJ2-7; D is unclear. Germline V gene sequence: CDR1 DFQATT, CDR2 SNEGSKA (reference sequence). The CDR3 loop spans 12 amino acids. The V gene lost 3 bases and the J gene lost 3 bases, with 9 bases spanning the gap. This CDR3 is CSARSLIYEQYF. CDR3 nucleotide sequence: TGCAGTGCTAGGAGTCTGATCTACGAGCAGTACTTC.

This clonotype has at least ten counts. This sequence joins TRBV7-2 and TRBJ1-5; D gene uncertain. The CDR3 consists of 14 residues. The germline CDR1 and CDR2 sequences are SGHTA and FQGNSA. V was clipped by 1 base and J by 6 bases, with 10 bases between them. The chain's CDR3 is CASSLGPFGQPQHF. In DNA, the CDR3 is TGTGCCAGCAGCTTAGGACCTTTTGGTCAGCCCCAGCATTTT.

J is TRBJ2-3 and V is TRBV24-1, with D unresolved. In germline, CDR1 is KGHDR, CDR2 SFDVKD. Between the trimmed V and J ends, which lost 4 bases and 0 bases, there was a span of 7 bases. CDR3 length: 14 amino acids. CDR3 nucleotide sequence: TGTGCCACCAGTGAGTCCGGGAGCACAGATACGCAGTATTTT. Translation: CATSESGSTDTQYF.

The sample holds many counts of this clonotype. The rearrangement uses TRBV5-1 and TRBJ1-5; TRBD1 is a possible D gene (5 bases). Germline V lookup: CDR1 SGHRS, CDR2 YFSETQ. CDR3 length: 14 amino acids. V lost 4 bases and J 2 bases, leaving 10 bases between the germline ends. CDR3: CASSPLTGNQPQHF. For the CDR3, the DNA is TGCGCCAGCAGCCCATTGACAGGCAATCAGCCCCAGCATTTT.

The chain has TRBV10-3 and TRBJ2-7; TRBD1 aligns across 8 bases. The J segment lost 1 base and the V segment lost 2 bases, leaving 7 bases of the junction unmatched. Germline V gene data show CDR1 as ENHRY and CDR2 as SYGVKD. This CDR3 spans 16 amino acids. The CDR3 DNA is TGTGCCATCAGTGAGCCAGGACAGGGCCTATCCTACGAGCAGTACTTC. Its protein is CAISEPGQGLSYEQYF.

This clonotype was picked up many times. The chain has TRBV20-1 and TRBJ2-1, with no clear D. V lost 1 base, J lost 4 bases, and 5 bases lay in between. CDR3 size: 12 residues. Germline V gene sequence: CDR1 DFQATT, CDR2 SNEGSKA (reference sequence). In DNA, the CDR3 is TGCAGTGCTAGAGGCACTTACAATGAGCAGTTCTTC. Its protein product is CSARGTYNEQFF.